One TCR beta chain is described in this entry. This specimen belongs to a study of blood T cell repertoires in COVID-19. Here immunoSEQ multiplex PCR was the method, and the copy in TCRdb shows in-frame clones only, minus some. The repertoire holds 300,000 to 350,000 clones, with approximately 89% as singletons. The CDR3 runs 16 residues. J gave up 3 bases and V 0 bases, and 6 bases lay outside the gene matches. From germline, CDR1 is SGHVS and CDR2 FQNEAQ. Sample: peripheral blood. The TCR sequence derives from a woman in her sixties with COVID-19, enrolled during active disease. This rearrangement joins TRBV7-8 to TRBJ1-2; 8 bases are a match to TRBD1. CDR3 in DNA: TGTGCCAGCAGCTTAGCCCAGACAGGGGTCGACTATGGCTACACCTTC. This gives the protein CASSLAQTGVDYGYTF.